A single sample gave rise to the 7 T cell receptor beta chains below, sequenced in a study of blood T cells in healthy people across ages. The second PCR ran roughly 6 to 12 cycles with a sample-barcoded 5' primer and J-beta primers. TCRdb reprocessed the 5' RACE reads via MiXCR and lists one record per CDR3 protein. Of roughly 650,000 distinct CDR3 sequences listed, about 32% are singletons. The source material was blood. Receptor source: a woman of 80 years or more in good health.

This clonotype showed up many times. This chain uses TRBV7-9 with TRBJ1-6; no reliable D call. V was clipped by 1 base and J by 6 bases, with 7 bases between them. This CDR3 region has 14 residues. CDR1 and CDR2 from the germline V gene are SEHNR and FQNEAQ (reference sequence). Here the CDR3 DNA reads TGTGCCAGCAGCTTAGTTCTGCCTAATTCACCCCTCCACTTT. It specifies CASSLVLPNSPLHF.

This clonotype was counted at least ten times. V usage is TRBV15 and J usage is TRBJ2-5; D is perhaps TRBD2 (7 bases). Per germline, CDR1 LNHNV and CDR2 YYDKDF (reference sequence). V lost 1 base, J lost 4 bases, and 10 bases lay in between. The CDR3 is made up of 14 amino acids. The CDR3 here is CATSRAGGRETQYF. Written as DNA, the CDR3 is TGTGCCACCAGCAGAGCGGGGGGCCGAGAGACCCAGTACTTC. Combining the CDR3 with reference TRBV15 and TRBJ2-5 gives the whole variable domain DAMVIQNPRYQVTQFGKPVTLSCSQTLNHNVMYWYQQKSSQAPKLLFHYYDKDFNNEADTPDNFQSRRPNTSFCFLDIRSPGLGDTAMYLCATSRAGGRETQYFGPGTRLLVL.

Regarding this clonotype: Germline is not matched at one junction end, which may reflect a read error. The rearrangement uses TRBV7-7 and TRBJ2-1; 8 positions agree with TRBD2. This CDR3 is 16 amino acids long. Germline CDR1 and CDR2: SSHAT and FNYEAQ (reference sequence). The CDR3 sequence: CASSPRGGISNNEQFF. The CDR3 DNA reads as TGTGCTAGCAGCCCCCGGGGGGGGATTTCCAACAATGAGCAGTTCTTC.

This clonotype was found many times. CDR3 region: CASNRGDYGYTF. CDR3 sequence (DNA): TGTGCCAGTAACAGGGGCGACTATGGCTACACCTTC. This sequence joins TRBV19 and TRBJ1-2; TRBD1 agrees at 7 bases. The CDR3 consists of 12 residues. Per the germline V gene, CDR1 is LNHDA and CDR2 is SQIVND (reference sequence). The V gene end was trimmed by 7 bases and the J gene end by 3 bases; junction bases not matched to a gene: 2.

The chain couples TRBV30 to TRBJ2-1, with D possibly matching TRBD2 (6 bases). Trimming removed 4 bases from V and 10 bases from J, with 17 bases in between. Germline CDR1 GTSNPN, CDR2 SVGIG (reference sequence). The CDR3 length is 13 residues. DNA for the CDR3: TGTGCCTGGATGGGCACTCGGGAGAGCGAGCAGTTCTTC. As protein: CAWMGTRESEQFF.

This clonotype was counted only a few times. The CDR3 region has the DNA TGTGCCAGCAGTTCCACCTGGGGGGGCAATGAAAAACTGTTTTTT. It codes for CASSSTWGGNEKLFF. The V gene is TRBV27, the J gene TRBJ1-4; weak D call: TRBD1 (6 bases). Trimming removed 4 bases from V and 5 bases from J, with 14 bases in between. The CDR3 has 15 amino acids. Germline V gene data show CDR1 as MNHEY and CDR2 as SMNVEV (reference sequence).

About this clonotype: A junction boundary mismatches the germline segment, possibly from a read error. V and J are TRBV7-2 and TRBJ2-6; D tentatively fits TRBD1 or TRBD2 (5 bases each). Germline CDR1 reads SGHTA; CDR2 reads FQGNSA. The CDR3 covers 15 residues. Here the CDR3 reads CASSLDISGANVRTF. CDR3 bases: TGTGCCAGCAGCTTAGACATATCCGGGGCCAACGTCCGGACTTTC.